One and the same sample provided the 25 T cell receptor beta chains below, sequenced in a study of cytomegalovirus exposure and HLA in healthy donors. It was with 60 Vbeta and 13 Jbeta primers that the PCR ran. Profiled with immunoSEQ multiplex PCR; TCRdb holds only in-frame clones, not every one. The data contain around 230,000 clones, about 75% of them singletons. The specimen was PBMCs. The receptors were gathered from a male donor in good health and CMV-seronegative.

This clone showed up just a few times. In DNA, the CDR3 is TGTGCCAGTAGTATAGAACCGGATCAGCCCCAGCATTTT. This sequence encodes CASSIEPDQPQHF. This rearrangement joins TRBV19 to TRBJ1-5; no definite D call. The CDR3 is made up of 13 amino acids. The V end lost 0 bases, the J end lost 5 bases, and 5 bases lay between the germline ends. Germline V gene lookup returns CDR1 LNHDA and CDR2 SQIVND (reference sequence).

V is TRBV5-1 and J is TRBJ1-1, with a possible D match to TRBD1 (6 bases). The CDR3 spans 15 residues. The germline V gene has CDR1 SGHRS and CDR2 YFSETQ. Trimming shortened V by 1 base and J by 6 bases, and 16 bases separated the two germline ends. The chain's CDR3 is CASSLSGGAFAEAFF. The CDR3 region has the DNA TGCGCCAGCAGCTTGTCGGGGGGCGCCTTCGCTGAAGCTTTCTTT. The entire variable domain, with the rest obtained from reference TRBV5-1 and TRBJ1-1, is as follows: KAGVTQTPRYLIKTRGQQVTLSCSPISGHRSVSWYQQTPGQGLQFLFEYFSETQRNKGNFPGRFSGRQFSNSRSEMNVSTLELGDSALYLCASSLSGGAFAEAFFGQGTRLTVV.

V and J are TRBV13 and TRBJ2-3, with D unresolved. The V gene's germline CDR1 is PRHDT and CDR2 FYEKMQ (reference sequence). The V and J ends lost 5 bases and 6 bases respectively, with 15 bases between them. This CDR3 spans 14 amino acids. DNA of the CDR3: TGTGCCAGCAGCAGACTCCCGCTGGTCGATACGCAGTATTTT. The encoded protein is CASSRLPLVDTQYF.

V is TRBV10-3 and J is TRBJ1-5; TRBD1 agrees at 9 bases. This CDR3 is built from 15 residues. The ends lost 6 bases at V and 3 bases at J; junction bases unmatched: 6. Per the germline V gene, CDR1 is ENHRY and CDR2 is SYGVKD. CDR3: CAIRPGQGDNQPQHF. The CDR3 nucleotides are TGTGCCATCAGACCGGGACAGGGAGACAATCAGCCCCAGCATTTT.

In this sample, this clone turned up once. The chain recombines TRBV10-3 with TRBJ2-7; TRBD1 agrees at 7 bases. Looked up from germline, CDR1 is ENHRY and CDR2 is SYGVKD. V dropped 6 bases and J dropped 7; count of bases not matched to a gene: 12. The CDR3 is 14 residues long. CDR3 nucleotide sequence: TGTGCCATCAGATCCCCCGACAGGGCTGAAGAGCAGTACTTC. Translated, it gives CAIRSPDRAEEQYF.

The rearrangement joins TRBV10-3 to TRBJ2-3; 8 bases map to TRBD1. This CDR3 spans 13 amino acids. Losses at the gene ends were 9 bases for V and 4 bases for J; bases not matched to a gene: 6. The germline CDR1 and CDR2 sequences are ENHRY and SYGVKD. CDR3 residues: CAMKTGDADTQYF. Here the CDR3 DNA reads TGTGCCATGAAGACAGGGGACGCAGATACGCAGTATTTT.

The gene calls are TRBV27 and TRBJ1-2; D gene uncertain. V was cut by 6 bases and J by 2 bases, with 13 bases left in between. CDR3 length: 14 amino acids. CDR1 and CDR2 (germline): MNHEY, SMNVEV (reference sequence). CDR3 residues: CASRYSEANYGYTF. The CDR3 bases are TGTGCCAGCAGATACTCAGAGGCCAACTATGGCTACACCTTC.

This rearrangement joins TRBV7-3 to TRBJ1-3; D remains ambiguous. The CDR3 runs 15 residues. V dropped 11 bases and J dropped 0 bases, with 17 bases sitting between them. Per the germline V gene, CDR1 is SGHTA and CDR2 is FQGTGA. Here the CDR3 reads CAPSRGRFSGNTIYF. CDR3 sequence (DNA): TGTGCCCCCAGCCGCGGCAGATTCTCTGGAAACACCATATATTTT.

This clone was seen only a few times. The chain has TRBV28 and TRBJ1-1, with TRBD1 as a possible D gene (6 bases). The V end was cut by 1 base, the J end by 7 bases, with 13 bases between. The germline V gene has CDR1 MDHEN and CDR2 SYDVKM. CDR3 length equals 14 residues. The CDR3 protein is CASSLLGGGFEAFF. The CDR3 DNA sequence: TGTGCCAGCAGTTTATTAGGGGGGGGGTTTGAAGCTTTCTTT. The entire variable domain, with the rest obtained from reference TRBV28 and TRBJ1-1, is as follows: DVKVTQSSRYLVKRTGEKVFLECVQDMDHENMFWYRQDPGLGLRLIYFSYDVKMKEKGDIPEGYSVSREKKERFSLILESASTNQTSMYLCASSLLGGGFEAFFGQGTRLTVV.

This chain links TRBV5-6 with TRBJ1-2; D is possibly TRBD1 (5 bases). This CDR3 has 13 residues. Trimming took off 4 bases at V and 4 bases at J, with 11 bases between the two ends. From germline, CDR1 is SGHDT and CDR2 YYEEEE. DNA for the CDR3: TGTGCCAGCAGCCCCACAGGAGCCTATGGCTACACCTTC. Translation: CASSPTGAYGYTF.

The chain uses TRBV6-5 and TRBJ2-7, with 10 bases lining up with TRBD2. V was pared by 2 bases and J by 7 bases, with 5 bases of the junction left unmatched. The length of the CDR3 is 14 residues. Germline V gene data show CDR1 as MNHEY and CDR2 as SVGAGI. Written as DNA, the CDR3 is TGTGCCAGCAGTTACGGGACTAGCGTCCTGGAGCAGTACTTC. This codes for CASSYGTSVLEQYF.

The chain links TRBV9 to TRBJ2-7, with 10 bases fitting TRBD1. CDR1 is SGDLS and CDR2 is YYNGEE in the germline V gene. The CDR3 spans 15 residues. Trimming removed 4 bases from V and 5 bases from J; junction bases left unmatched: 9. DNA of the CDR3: TGTGCCAGCAGCTCACGGACAGGGGGTCCTCACGAGCAGTACTTC. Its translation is CASSSRTGGPHEQYF.

For the CDR3, the DNA is TGTGCCACCAGCCCCGGGACAGGGAGCCCAGATACGCAGTATTTT. Translation gives CATSPGTGSPDTQYF. The chain recombines TRBV15 with TRBJ2-3, with 9 bases matching TRBD1. This CDR3 region has 15 residues. Trimming cost V 5 bases and J 4 bases; bases outside gene matches: 7. Germline CDR1 reads LNHNV; CDR2 reads YYDKDF (reference sequence). The full variable domain, rest sourced from reference TRBV15 and TRBJ2-3, is DAMVIQNPRYQVTQFGKPVTLSCSQTLNHNVMYWYQQKSSQAPKLLFHYYDKDFNNEADTPDNFQSRRPNTSFCFLDIRSPGLGDTAMYLCATSPGTGSPDTQYFGPGTRLTVL.

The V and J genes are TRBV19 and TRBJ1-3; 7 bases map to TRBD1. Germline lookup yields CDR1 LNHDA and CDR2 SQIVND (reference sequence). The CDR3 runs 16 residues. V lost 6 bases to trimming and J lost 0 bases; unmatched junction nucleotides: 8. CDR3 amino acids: CASRPYDRVSGNTIYF. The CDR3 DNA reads TGTGCCAGTAGACCCTACGACAGGGTCTCTGGAAACACCATATATTTT. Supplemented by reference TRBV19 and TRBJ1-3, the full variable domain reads DGGITQSPKYLFRKEGQNVTLSCEQNLNHDAMYWYRQDPGQGLRLIYYSQIVNDFQKGDIAEGYSVSREKKESFPLTVTSAQKNPTAFYLCASRPYDRVSGNTIYFGEGSWLTVV.

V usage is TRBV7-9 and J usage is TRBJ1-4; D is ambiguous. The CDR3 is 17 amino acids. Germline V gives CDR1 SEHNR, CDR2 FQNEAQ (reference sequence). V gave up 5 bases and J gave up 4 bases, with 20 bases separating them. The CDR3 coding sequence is TGTGCCAGCAGCAATCAGGCAGGCCTAGCCTTTAATGAAAAACTGTTTTTT. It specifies CASSNQAGLAFNEKLFF.

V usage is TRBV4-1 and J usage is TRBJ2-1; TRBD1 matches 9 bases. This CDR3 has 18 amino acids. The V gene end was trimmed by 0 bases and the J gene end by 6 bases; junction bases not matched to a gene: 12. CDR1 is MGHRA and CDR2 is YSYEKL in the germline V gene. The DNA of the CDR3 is TGCGCCAGCAGCCAAGATGGGTCCGGGACAGGGACGCTCAATGAGCAGTTCTTC. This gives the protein CASSQDGSGTGTLNEQFF.

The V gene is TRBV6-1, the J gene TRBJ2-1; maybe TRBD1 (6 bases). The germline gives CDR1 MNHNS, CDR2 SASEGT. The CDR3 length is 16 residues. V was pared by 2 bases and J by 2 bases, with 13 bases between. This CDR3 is CASSEFGQLPYNEQFF. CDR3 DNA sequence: TGTGCCAGCAGTGAATTCGGACAGCTCCCCTACAATGAGCAGTTCTTC.

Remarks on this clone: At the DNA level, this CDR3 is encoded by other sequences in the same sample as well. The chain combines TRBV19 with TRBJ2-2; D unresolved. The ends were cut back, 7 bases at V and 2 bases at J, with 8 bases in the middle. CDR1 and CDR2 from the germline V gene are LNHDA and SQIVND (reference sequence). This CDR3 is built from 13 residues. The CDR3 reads CASTTGNTGELFF. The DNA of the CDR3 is TGTGCCAGTACGACGGGTAACACCGGGGAGCTGTTTTTT.

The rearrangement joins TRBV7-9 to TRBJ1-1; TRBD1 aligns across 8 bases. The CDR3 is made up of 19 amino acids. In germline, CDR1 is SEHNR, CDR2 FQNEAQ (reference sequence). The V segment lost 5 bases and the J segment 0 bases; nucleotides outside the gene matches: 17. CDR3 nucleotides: TGTGCCAGCAGCCTCGGACAGGGCCCGTCGAACGGGCTGAACACTGAAGCTTTCTTT. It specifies CASSLGQGPSNGLNTEAFF.

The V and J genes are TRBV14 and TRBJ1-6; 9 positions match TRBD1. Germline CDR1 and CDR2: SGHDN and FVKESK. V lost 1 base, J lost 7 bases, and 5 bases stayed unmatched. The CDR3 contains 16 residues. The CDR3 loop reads CASSQATGTGNSPLHF. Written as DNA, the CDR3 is TGTGCCAGCAGCCAAGCCACCGGGACAGGGAATTCACCCCTCCACTTT.

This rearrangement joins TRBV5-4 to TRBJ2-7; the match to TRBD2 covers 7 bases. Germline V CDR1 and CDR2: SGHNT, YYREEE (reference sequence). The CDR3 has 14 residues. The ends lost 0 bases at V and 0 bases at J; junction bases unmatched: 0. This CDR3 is CASSLERGSYEQYF. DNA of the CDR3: TGTGCCAGCAGCTTGGAGCGGGGCTCCTACGAGCAGTACTTC.

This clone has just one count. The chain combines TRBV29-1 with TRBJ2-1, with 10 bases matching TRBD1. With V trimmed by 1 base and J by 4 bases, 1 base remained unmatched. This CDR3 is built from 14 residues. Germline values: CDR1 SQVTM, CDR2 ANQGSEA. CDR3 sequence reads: CSVEGQGAYNEQFF. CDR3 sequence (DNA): TGCAGCGTTGAAGGACAGGGGGCTTACAATGAGCAGTTCTTC.

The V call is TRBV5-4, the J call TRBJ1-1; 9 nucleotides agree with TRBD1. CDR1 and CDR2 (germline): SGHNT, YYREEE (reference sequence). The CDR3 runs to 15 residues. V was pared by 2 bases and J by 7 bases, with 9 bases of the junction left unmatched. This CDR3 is CASSLYDRGLDEAFF. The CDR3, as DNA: TGTGCCAGCAGCTTATACGACAGGGGGTTGGATGAAGCTTTCTTT.

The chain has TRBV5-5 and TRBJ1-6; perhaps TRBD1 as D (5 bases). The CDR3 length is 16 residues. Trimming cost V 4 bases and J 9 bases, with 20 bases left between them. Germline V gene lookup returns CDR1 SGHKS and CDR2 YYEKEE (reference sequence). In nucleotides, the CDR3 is TGTGCCAGCAGCCTTGGAGGGGCAACGGGGGTTTCACCCCTCCACTTT. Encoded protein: CASSLGGATGVSPLHF. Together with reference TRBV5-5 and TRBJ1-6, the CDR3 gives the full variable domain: DAGVTQSPTHLIKTRGQQVTLRCSPISGHKSVSWYQQVLGQGPQFIFQYYEKEERGRGNFPDRFSARQFPNYSSELNVNALLLGDSALYLCASSLGGATGVSPLHFGNGTRLTVT.

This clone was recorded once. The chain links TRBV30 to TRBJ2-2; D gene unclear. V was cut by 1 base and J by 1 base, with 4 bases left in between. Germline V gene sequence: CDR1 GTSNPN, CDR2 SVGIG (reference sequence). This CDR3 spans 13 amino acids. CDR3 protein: CAWSGQNTGELFF. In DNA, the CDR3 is TGTGCCTGGAGTGGGCAGAACACCGGGGAGCTGTTTTTT. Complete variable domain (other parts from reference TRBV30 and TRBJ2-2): SQTIHQWPATLVQPVGSPLSLECTVEGTSNPNLYWYRQAAGRGLQLLFYSVGIGQISSEVPQNLSASRPQDRQFILSSKKLLLSDSGFYLCAWSGQNTGELFFGEGSRLTVL.